This note documents a single T cell receptor beta chain sequence. Which antigen it targets is not known. No base quality values were provided; no much bigger clone lies one nucleotide off. The record originates from a study of technical replicates of blood from a handful of donors (dated by TCRdb to about 2017). The germline V end is reduced by 0 bases and the J end by 0 bases; junction bases left unmatched: 8. Counted from cysteine to phenylalanine, this CDR3 has 18 amino acids. CDR3 DNA only is kept here, 54 bases in frame from base 1. Looking up the germline V gene yields CDR1 SGHDT and CDR2 YYEEEE. Library method: the immunoSEQ multiplex PCR assay. TCRdb obtained this table from immuneACCESS and retained in-frame rearrangements with V and J assigned. These tables miss some clones; where compared with another copy, unresolved V genes account for less than half of the shortfall, and the remainder is unexplained. The sample table lists fewer than 110,000 clones, over 95% of them with a count of one. The ten largest clonotypes hold approximately 0.2% of the sample.

Recombination joined TRBV5-6 with TRBJ1-1; 10 central bases correspond to TRBD1. The TCR sequence derives from a human donor in good health. Material for sequencing was T cells isolated from PBMCs. CDR3 loop: CASSLEILGTGVNTEAFF. The nucleotides are TGTGCCAGCAGCTTGGAAATCCTAGGGACAGGGGTGAACACTGAAGCTTTCTTT.